The subject of this entry is one TCR beta chain. This entry is derived from a study of blood T cell repertoires in COVID-19. The overall study: In each case, the material was cDNA or gDNA derived from T cells, B-cell-depleted T cells, or PBMCs.

Original processing notes: Estimated nucleated cell counts came from reference gene primer amplification. Clones were read by immunoSEQ multiplex PCR, and TCRdb kept only the in-frame ones, dropping some. Clone size and V and J calls were adopted from that table, with D and trimming inferred from the DNA. The top ten hold about 4.9% of the sample, which has under 85,000 clones, 90% seen once. Trimming took off 6 bases at V and 1 base at J, with 3 bases between the two ends. The CDR3 has 11 amino acids. Germline V lookup: CDR1 MNHEY, CDR2 SMNVEV (reference sequence). Source material: peripheral blood. The chain carries TRBV27 and TRBJ2-5, with D hard to call. This TCR was sampled from a man between 45 and 60 years old with acute or convalescent COVID-19. The DNA for the CDR3 is TGTGCCAGCAGGGCCCAAGAGACCCAGTACTTC. Translating gives CASRAQETQYF.